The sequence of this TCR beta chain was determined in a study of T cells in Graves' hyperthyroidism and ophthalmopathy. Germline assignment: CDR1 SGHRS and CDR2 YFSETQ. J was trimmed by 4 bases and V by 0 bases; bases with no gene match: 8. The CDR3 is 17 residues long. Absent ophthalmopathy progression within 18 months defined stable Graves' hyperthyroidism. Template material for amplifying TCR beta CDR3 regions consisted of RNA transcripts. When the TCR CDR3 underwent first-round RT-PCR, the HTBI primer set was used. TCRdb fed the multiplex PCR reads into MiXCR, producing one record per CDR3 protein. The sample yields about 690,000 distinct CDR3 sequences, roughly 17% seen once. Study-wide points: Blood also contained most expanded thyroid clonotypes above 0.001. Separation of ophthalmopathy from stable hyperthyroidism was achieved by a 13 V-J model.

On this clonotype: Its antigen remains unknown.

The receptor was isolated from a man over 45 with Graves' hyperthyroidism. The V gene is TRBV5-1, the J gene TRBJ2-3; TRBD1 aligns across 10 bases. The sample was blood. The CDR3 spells CASSLVYAGQGSDTQYF. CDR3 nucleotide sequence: TGCGCCAGCAGCTTGGTGTACGCGGGACAGGGGTCAGATACGCAGTATTTT. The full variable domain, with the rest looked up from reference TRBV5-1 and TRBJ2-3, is KAGVTQTPRYLIKTRGQQVTLSCSPISGHRSVSWYQQTPGQGLQFLFEYFSETQRNKGNFPGRFSGRQFSNSRSEMNVSTLELGDSALYLCASSLVYAGQGSDTQYFGPGTRLTVL.